This TCR beta chain was sequenced during a study of blood T cell repertoires in COVID-19. Overall study: In each case, the material was cDNA or gDNA derived from T cells, B-cell-depleted T cells, or PBMCs.

Recovery meant two consecutive negative NP/OP PCR tests, professional clearance, or resolved symptoms. This clone has a handful of counts. The same CDR3 can be traced to other DNA sequences in this sample. With 3 bases clipped from V and 8 bases from J, the junction kept 3 bases outside the gene matches. This CDR3 is 11 amino acids long. Germline V gene lookup returns CDR1 SQVTM and CDR2 ANQGSEA. Generated by immunoSEQ multiplex PCR, the TCRdb table keeps only in-frame clones and is missing some. The repertoire consists of about 380,000 clones, with 88% occurring once and the leading ten covering more than 0.95%.

Sequencing was performed on PBMCs or T cells enriched from blood (not recorded which). The chain combines TRBV29-1 with TRBJ1-2; 7 bases map to TRBD1. The TCR was taken from a young woman who had recovered from COVID-19. The CDR3 loop is CSVETGYGYTF. CDR3 bases: TGCAGCGTTGAGACAGGGTACGGCTACACCTTC.